This TCR beta chain was retrieved from a study of identical twins. The sample holds one count of this clonotype. Its antigen is currently unknown. Germline CDR1 ENHRY, CDR2 SYGVKD. The trim removed 6 bases at V and 0 bases at J, leaving 15 bases unmatched. The CDR3 consists of 18 residues. Points from the study as a whole: Invariant populations such as MAIT and iNKT cells could partly muddle zero-insertion analyses.

TCRdb reanalysed the 5' RACE reads using MiXCR and keeps one entry per CDR3 protein. Among 750,000 to 950,000 distinct CDR3 sequences listed, 12% were seen once. This same sample was also taken into another study, of yellow fever vaccine responses in identical twins.

Sequencing used PBMCs. The chain combines TRBV10-3 with TRBJ2-3, with 7 bases identical to TRBD1. This TCR derives from a woman aged 18 to 35 in good health. CDR3 region: CAISQDRVNSPSTDTQYF. The CDR3 DNA follows: TGTGCCATCAGCCAAGACAGGGTGAATTCCCCTAGCACAGATACGCAGTATTTT.